The 18 T cell receptor beta chains below were found in one sample sequenced in a study of relationships among human T cell subsets. Regulatory T cells were selected from positively selected CD4+ cells using anti-CD25 beads. From mRNA, alpha and beta CDR3 regions were amplified using semiquantitative ARM-PCR. Exponential amplification used communal superprimers after tagged nested gene-specific primers in ARM-PCR. One entry per CDR3 protein, called by TCRdb with MiXCR from the multiplex PCR reads. There are some 14,000 distinct CDR3 sequences in the sample; 60% occur only once, and 2.1% lies in the top ten. The sample was Tregs sorted from blood. The receptors here all came from a man aged 40-49 years in good health.

This clonotype was seen a few times. The CDR3 DNA sequence: TGTGCCAGCAGACTGACTACCCCAGAGACCCAGTACTTC. The encoded protein is CASRLTTPETQYF. The rearrangement uses TRBV28 and TRBJ2-5, with a weak D call TRBD2 (5 bases). Looked up from germline, CDR1 is MDHEN and CDR2 is SYDVKM. This CDR3 has 13 amino acids. Trimming shortened V by 6 bases and J by 4 bases, and 12 bases separated the two germline ends.

A single count supports this clonotype. The gene calls are TRBV14 and TRBJ1-2; D is unclear. Between the trimmed V and J ends, which lost 3 bases and 4 bases, there was a span of 15 bases. CDR3 length: 15 residues. Germline-derived CDR1 and CDR2 are SGHDN and FVKESK. This CDR3 reads CASSHLGPAIYGYTF. CDR3 sequence (DNA): TGTGCCAGCAGCCATCTTGGGCCAGCCATCTATGGCTACACCTTC. The full variable domain, completed using reference TRBV14 and TRBJ1-2, is EAGVTQFPSHSVIEKGQTVTLRCDPISGHDNLYWYRRVMGKEIKFLLHFVKESKQDESGMPNNRFLAERTGGTYSTLKVQPAELEDSGVYFCASSHLGPAIYGYTFGSGTRLTVV.

The genes are TRBV19 and TRBJ1-2, with unresolved D. The CDR3 covers 14 residues. The ends were cut back, 3 bases at V and 3 bases at J, with 11 bases in the middle. Germline V gives CDR1 LNHDA, CDR2 SQIVND (reference sequence). This CDR3 is CASSIGGNDYGYTF. The CDR3 DNA follows: TGTGCCAGTAGTATCGGAGGAAACGACTATGGCTACACCTTC. The entire variable domain, with the rest obtained from reference TRBV19 and TRBJ1-2, is as follows: DGGITQSPKYLFRKEGQNVTLSCEQNLNHDAMYWYRQDPGQGLRLIYYSQIVNDFQKGDIAEGYSVSREKKESFPLTVTSAQKNPTAFYLCASSIGGNDYGYTFGSGTRLTVV.

The chain joins TRBV5-8 to TRBJ2-7, with D unclear. CDR1 SGHTS and CDR2 YDEGEE come from the germline V gene. The V end was cut by 0 bases, the J end by 0 bases, with 10 bases between. This CDR3 has 15 residues. The chain's CDR3 is CASSLAPTDSYEQYF. The CDR3 region has the DNA TGTGCCAGCAGCTTGGCGCCGACTGACTCCTACGAGCAGTACTTC.

The V and J genes are TRBV28 and TRBJ2-3, with 9 bases lining up with TRBD2. The V gene end was trimmed by 2 bases and the J gene end by 7 bases; junction bases not matched to a gene: 7. CDR3 length: 15 amino acids. Germline assignment: CDR1 MDHEN and CDR2 SYDVKM. The CDR3 nucleotides read TGTGCCAGCAGTTTACCTCCGGGACTAGCAAATACGCAGTATTTT. This encodes CASSLPPGLANTQYF.

V gene TRBV27 combines with J gene TRBJ2-7; 10 positions agree with TRBD1. V was clipped by 6 bases and J by 6 bases; unmatched bases: 8. Germline assignment: CDR1 MNHEY and CDR2 SMNVEV (reference sequence). The CDR3 has 14 amino acids. This CDR3 reads CASSRGDRGCEQYF. The CDR3 DNA is TGTGCCAGCAGCCGGGGGGACAGGGGCTGCGAGCAGTACTTC.

In this sample, this clonotype turned up once. The chain uses TRBV4-1 and TRBJ2-7; 8 bases line up with TRBD1. Germline V gene data show CDR1 as MGHRA and CDR2 as YSYEKL. CDR3 length: 16 amino acids. The ends lost 0 bases at V and 3 bases at J; junction bases unmatched: 7. In DNA form, the CDR3 reads TGCGCCAGCAGCCAAGAGAAGCCCACAGGGGGCTACGAGCAGTACTTC. It is translated as CASSQEKPTGGYEQYF.

This chain connects TRBV11-2 to TRBJ2-5; 13 nucleotides match TRBD2. From germline, CDR1 is SGHAT and CDR2 FQNNGV. The CDR3 is 16 residues long. Trimming took 5 bases from V and 5 from J; bases not matched to a gene: 8. CDR3 protein: CASSAGLAGVMETQYF. Here the CDR3 DNA reads TGTGCCAGCAGCGCAGGACTAGCGGGAGTGATGGAGACCCAGTACTTC.

The J gene is TRBJ1-2, the V gene TRBV4-2; maybe TRBD1 (6 bases). The germline CDR1 and CDR2 sequences are LGHNA and YNFKEQ. The length of the CDR3 is 15 residues. V was trimmed by 3 bases and J by 6 bases, leaving 17 bases between them. This chain's CDR3 is CASSQALSTGDGYTF. In DNA, the CDR3 is TGTGCCAGCAGCCAGGCCCTCTCGACAGGCGATGGCTACACCTTC.

The genes are TRBV4-2 and TRBJ2-5; tentatively, D is TRBD1 (5 bases). Germline CDR1 reads LGHNA; CDR2 reads YNFKEQ. The CDR3 runs 14 residues. Deletions cut 0 bases from V and 4 bases from J, with 9 bases between. The CDR3 coding sequence is TGTGCCAGCAGCCAAGAACTTCAGGGAGAGACCCAGTACTTC. Translated, it gives CASSQELQGETQYF.

The chain has TRBV10-2 and TRBJ1-1, with 9 nucleotides matching TRBD1. V gave up 11 bases and J gave up 2 bases; unmatched junction bases: 12. The CDR3 length is 15 residues. Germline assignment: CDR1 WSHSY and CDR2 SAAADI. The CDR3 here is CAGMSGTGHNTEAFF. The DNA for the CDR3 is TGCGCCGGGATGTCCGGGACAGGGCATAACACTGAAGCTTTCTTT.

This clonotype was observed a few times. The V and J genes are TRBV29-1 and TRBJ2-5; weak D call: TRBD2 (6 bases). Germline CDR1 and CDR2: SQVTM and ANQGSEA. Trimming removed 2 bases at V and 0 bases at J, with 10 bases between. CDR3 length: 14 residues. The CDR3 here is CSVEPREYQETQYF. The CDR3 coding sequence is TGCAGCGTTGAACCTCGGGAGTACCAAGAGACCCAGTACTTC.

On this clonotype: One end of the junction fails to match germline, which may point to a read error. The chain carries TRBV12-3 or TRBV12-4 and TRBJ1-6; D is unresolved. The CDR3 has 15 amino acids. Here the CDR3 reads CASSPRRTENSPPHF. CDR3 bases: TGTGCCAGCAGCCCGCGGCGGACTGAAAATTCACCCCCCCACTTT.

The V and J genes are TRBV2 and TRBJ2-7; TRBD1 aligns across 10 bases. This CDR3 comprises 16 residues. The V gene's germline CDR1 is SNHLY and CDR2 FYNNEI. V was pared by 5 bases and J by 0 bases, with 7 bases of the junction left unmatched. The CDR3 is CASSRDRGLFSYEQYF. In DNA, the CDR3 is TGTGCCAGCAGTCGGGACAGGGGACTTTTCTCCTACGAGCAGTACTTC.

As to this clonotype: A much larger clone differs by one base, so this may be a read error. This sequence joins TRBV25-1 and TRBJ1-1; TRBD1 matches 8 bases. CDR3 length equals 15 residues. Germline assignment: CDR1 MGHDK and CDR2 SYGVNS. CDR3 sequence: CASSPYRGNGTGAFF. CDR3 sequence (DNA): TGTGCCAGCAGTCCCTACAGGGGGAATGGGACTGGAGCTTTCTTT.

This clonotype has only a few counts. V usage is TRBV28 and J usage is TRBJ2-1; TRBD2 matches at 16 bases. The CDR3 length is 20 residues. V was clipped by 5 bases and J by 7 bases; unmatched bases: 17. Germline-derived CDR1 and CDR2 are MDHEN and SYDVKM. The CDR3 spells CASSPSGLAGGSRSGNEQFF. The CDR3 DNA reads TGTGCCAGCAGTCCCTCGGGACTAGCGGGAGGGTCTCGTTCAGGGAATGAGCAGTTCTTC.

This clonotype was observed a handful of times. This rearrangement joins TRBV28 to TRBJ1-2; D unresolved. The V gene lost 5 bases and the J gene lost 4 bases, with 8 bases spanning the gap. Looked up from germline, CDR1 is MDHEN and CDR2 is SYDVKM. The CDR3 length is 12 residues. CDR3 amino acids: CASSTPAYGYTF. The CDR3 DNA follows: TGTGCCAGCAGTACCCCTGCCTATGGCTACACCTTC.

The sample holds a few counts of this clonotype. The chain is built from TRBV28 and TRBJ1-1, with D uncertain. This CDR3 is built from 13 residues. Between the trimmed V and J ends, which lost 4 bases and 6 bases, there was a span of 12 bases. Per germline, CDR1 MDHEN and CDR2 SYDVKM. The CDR3 DNA is TGTGCCAGCAGTTCGAGCCGACGGGCTGAAGCTTTCTTT. Its protein is CASSSSRRAEAFF.